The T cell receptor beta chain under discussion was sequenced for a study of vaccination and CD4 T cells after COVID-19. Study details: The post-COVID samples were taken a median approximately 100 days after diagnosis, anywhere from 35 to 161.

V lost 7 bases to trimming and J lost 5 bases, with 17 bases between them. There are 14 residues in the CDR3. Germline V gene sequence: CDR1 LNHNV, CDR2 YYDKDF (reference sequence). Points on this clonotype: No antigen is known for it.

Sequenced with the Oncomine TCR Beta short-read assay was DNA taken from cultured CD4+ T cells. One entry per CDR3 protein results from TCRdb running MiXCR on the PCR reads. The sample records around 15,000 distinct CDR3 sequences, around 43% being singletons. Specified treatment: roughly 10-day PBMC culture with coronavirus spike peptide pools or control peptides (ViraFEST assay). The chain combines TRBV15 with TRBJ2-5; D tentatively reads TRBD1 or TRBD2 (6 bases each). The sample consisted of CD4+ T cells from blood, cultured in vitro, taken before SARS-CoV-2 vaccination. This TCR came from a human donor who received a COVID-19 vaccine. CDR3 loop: CATTEVGGRETQYF. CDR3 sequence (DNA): TGTGCCACCACTGAGGTTGGGGGGCGTGAGACCCAGTACTTC.